A single sample is the source of the 10 T cell receptor beta chains below, sequenced in a study of beta chain features in type 1 diabetes. What was sequenced were expressed TCRB transcripts, since all of the isolated RNA had been reverse transcribed. Data came from immunoSEQ multiplex PCR; TCRdb stores just in-frame clones and leaves some out. The sample carries about 140,000 clones, 6.9% recorded once. Input material: central memory CD4+ T cells from blood. The receptors were gathered from a woman aged 25 to 39 in good health.

This sequence joins TRBV7-3 and TRBJ2-1; 11 bases agree with TRBD2. With 4 bases clipped from V and 10 bases from J, the junction kept 9 bases outside the gene matches. Germline loops: CDR1 SGHTA, CDR2 FQGTGA. This CDR3 spans 15 amino acids. The CDR3 loop reads CASSSHGTSGVEQFF. The CDR3 region has the DNA TGTGCCAGCAGCTCCCACGGGACTAGCGGCGTCGAGCAGTTCTTC.

This clone was detected a few times. The V and J genes are TRBV6-5 and TRBJ2-7; 8 bases are a match to TRBD1. Germline trimming cut 0 bases from V and 6 bases from J; bases unmatched to any gene: 7. CDR1 MNHEY and CDR2 SVGAGI come from the germline V gene. The CDR3 runs to 15 residues. CDR3 region: CASSYSGTGALEQYF. The CDR3 DNA sequence: TGTGCCAGCAGTTACTCCGGGACAGGAGCCCTCGAGCAGTACTTC.

The chain carries TRBV19 and TRBJ2-1, with D unresolved. Germline-derived CDR1 and CDR2 are LNHDA and SQIVND (reference sequence). The CDR3 totals 12 residues. V was cut by 1 base and J by 10 bases, with 8 bases left in between. The CDR3 is CASSIGAREQFF. CDR3 DNA: TGTGCCAGTAGTATAGGGGCAAGGGAGCAGTTCTTC.

This clone has ten or more counts. CDR3 nucleotides: TGCAGTTATACCGTATCTGACAGGAAAGCTTTCTTT. Protein: CSYTVSDRKAFF. The genes are TRBV29-1 and TRBJ1-1; possible D gene TRBD1, 6 bases. The CDR3 contains 12 residues. Germline V lookup: CDR1 SQVTM, CDR2 ANQGSEA.

The J gene is TRBJ2-1, the V gene TRBV6-5, with 8 bases matching TRBD1. The CDR3 spans 15 residues. Germline V gene lookup returns CDR1 MNHEY and CDR2 SVGAGI. The V segment lost 6 bases and the J segment 7 bases; nucleotides outside the gene matches: 11. This chain's CDR3 is CASSTGQGARNEQFF. In nucleotides, the CDR3 is TGTGCCAGCAGCACGGGGCAGGGGGCGCGGAATGAGCAGTTCTTC.

The chain has TRBV27 and TRBJ2-1; D perhaps matches TRBD1 (6 bases). The CDR3 sequence is 16 residues long. Looked up from germline, CDR1 is MNHEY and CDR2 is SMNVEV (reference sequence). Deletions cut 3 bases from V and 15 bases from J, with 27 bases between. CDR3 nucleotides: TGTGCCAGCAGTTTCTGGGGGCGGACGCCGGGCGTCGTACTGTTCTTC. Protein: CASSFWGRTPGVVLFF.

This clone was seen a handful of times. V and J are TRBV9 and TRBJ2-5, with D unresolved. In germline, CDR1 is SGDLS, CDR2 YYNGEE. CDR3 length: 14 residues. V lost 0 bases and J lost 3, with 9 bases in between. CDR3 sequence: CASSVGGIEETQYF. The CDR3, as DNA: TGTGCCAGCAGCGTAGGAGGCATCGAAGAGACCCAGTACTTC.

A few counts support this clone. This sequence joins TRBV5-1 and TRBJ2-1; TRBD2 agrees at 7 bases. Germline V gene lookup returns CDR1 SGHRS and CDR2 YFSETQ. Losses at the gene ends were 2 bases for V and 7 bases for J; bases not matched to a gene: 9. CDR3 length: 15 residues. The CDR3 sequence is CASSLIAGQGNEQFF. In DNA form, the CDR3 reads TGCGCCAGCAGCTTAATAGCGGGCCAGGGAAATGAGCAGTTCTTC.

This clone was seen a few times. The chain links TRBV4-3 to TRBJ2-6; tentative D call: TRBD1 (6 bases). CDR1 is LGHNA, CDR2 YSLEER, per germline. V was trimmed by 2 bases and J by 1 base, leaving 9 bases between them. The CDR3 has 16 residues. The CDR3 here is CASSQTTGSGANVLTF. Written as DNA, the CDR3 is TGCGCCAGCAGCCAAACCACAGGGTCTGGGGCCAACGTCCTGACTTTC.

The table lists this clone with a few counts. The CDR3 DNA follows: TGTGCCAGCAGTTCGACGCGGGCAGATACGCAGTATTTT. Its translation is CASSSTRADTQYF. J is TRBJ2-3 and V is TRBV6-5; the D gene is possibly TRBD2 (5 bases). Germline V gene data show CDR1 as MNHEY and CDR2 as SVGAGI. The V and J ends lost 4 bases and 4 bases respectively, with 9 bases between them. This CDR3 has 13 amino acids.